A single sample gave rise to the 3 T cell receptor beta chains below, sequenced in a study of cytomegalovirus exposure and HLA in healthy donors (dated by TCRdb to between 2016 and 2019). The library came from the immunoSEQ multiplex PCR assay. The multiplex PCR relied on a mix of 60 forward primers for TCR Vbeta segments and 13 reverse primers for TCR Jbeta segments. This immuneACCESS table, as held by TCRdb, lists in-frame sequences with V and J called but not all clones. Of the missing ones, under half trace to an unresolved V gene in checked studies; the others have no known cause. The sample's table lists a count of about 70,000 clones. 2.4% of the sample is in the top ten clones. Sample: PBMCs. These receptors all come from a female donor in good health and CMV-seropositive.

This CDR3 is CASSFQGQLSYGYTF. CDR3 DNA sequence: TGTGCCAGCAGTTTCCAGGGACAGCTTAGCTATGGCTACACCTTC. The genes are TRBV27 and TRBJ1-2; 7 bases map to TRBD1. Germline V lookup: CDR1 MNHEY, CDR2 SMNVEV (reference sequence). After removal of 3 bases from V and 4 bases from J, the junction contained 8 bases not matched to a gene. CDR3 size: 15 residues.

The rearrangement joins TRBV5-4 to TRBJ2-6; TRBD1 agrees at 7 bases. From germline, CDR1 is SGHNT and CDR2 YYREEE (reference sequence). V shed 1 base, J shed 2 bases, and the junction held 6 bases outside the gene matches. The CDR3 contains 17 residues. The CDR3 sequence is CASSLLTGATGANVLTF. The CDR3 DNA reads as TGTGCCAGCAGCTTGTTAACAGGGGCAACTGGGGCCAACGTCCTGACTTTC.

The chain joins TRBV5-8 to TRBJ1-5; D is ambiguous. CDR1 is SGHTS and CDR2 is YDEGEE in the germline V gene. Trimming stripped 2 bases from V and 3 bases from J, with 6 bases between. The CDR3 runs to 13 residues. CDR3: CASSFSVNQPQHF. CDR3 DNA: TGTGCCAGCAGCTTTTCTGTCAATCAGCCCCAGCATTTT. Filled out from reference TRBV5-8 and TRBJ1-5, the complete variable domain reads EAGVTQSPTHLIKTRGQQATLRCSPISGHTSVYWYQQALGLGLQFLLWYDEGEERNRGNFPPRFSGRQFPNYSSELNVNALELEDSALYLCASSFSVNQPQHFGDGTRLSIL.